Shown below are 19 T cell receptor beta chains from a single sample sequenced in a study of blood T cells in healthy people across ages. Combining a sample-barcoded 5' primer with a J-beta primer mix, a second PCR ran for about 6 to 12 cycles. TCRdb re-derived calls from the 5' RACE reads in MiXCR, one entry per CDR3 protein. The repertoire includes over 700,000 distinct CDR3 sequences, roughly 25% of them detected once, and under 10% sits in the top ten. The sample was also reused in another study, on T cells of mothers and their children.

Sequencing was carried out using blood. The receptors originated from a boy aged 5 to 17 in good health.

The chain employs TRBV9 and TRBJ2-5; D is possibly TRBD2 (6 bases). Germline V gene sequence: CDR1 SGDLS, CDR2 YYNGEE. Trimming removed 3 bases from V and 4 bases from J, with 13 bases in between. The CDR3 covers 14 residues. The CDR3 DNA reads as TGTGCCAGCAGCGAAGGAGGGGTGCCAGAGACCCAGTACTTC. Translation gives CASSEGGVPETQYF.

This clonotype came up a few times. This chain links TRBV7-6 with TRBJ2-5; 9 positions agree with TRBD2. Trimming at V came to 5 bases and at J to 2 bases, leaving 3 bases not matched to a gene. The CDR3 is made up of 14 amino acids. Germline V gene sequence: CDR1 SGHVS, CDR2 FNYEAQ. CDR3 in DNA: TGTGCCAGCAGCCCTAGCGGGGAGCAAGAGACCCAGTACTTC. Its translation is CASSPSGEQETQYF.

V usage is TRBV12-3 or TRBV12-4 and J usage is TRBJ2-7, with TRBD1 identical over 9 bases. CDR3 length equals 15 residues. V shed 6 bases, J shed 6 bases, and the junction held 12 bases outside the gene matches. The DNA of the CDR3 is TGTGCCAGCAGCCTAACCGGGACAGGGTATTTCGAGCAGTACTTC. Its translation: CASSLTGTGYFEQYF.

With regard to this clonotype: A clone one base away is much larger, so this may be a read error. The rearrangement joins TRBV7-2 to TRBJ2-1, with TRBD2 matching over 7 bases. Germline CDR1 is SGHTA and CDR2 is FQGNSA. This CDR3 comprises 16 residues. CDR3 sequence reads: CASGFIPGGGYNEQFF. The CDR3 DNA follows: TGTGCCAGCGGCTTTATCCCGGGAGGAGGCTACAATGAGCAGTTCTTC.

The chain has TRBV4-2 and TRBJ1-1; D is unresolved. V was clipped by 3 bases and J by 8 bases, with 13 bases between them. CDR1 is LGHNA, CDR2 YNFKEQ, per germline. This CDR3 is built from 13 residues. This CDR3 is CASSHGGAVEAFF. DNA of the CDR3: TGTGCCAGCAGCCACGGAGGAGCAGTAGAAGCTTTCTTT.

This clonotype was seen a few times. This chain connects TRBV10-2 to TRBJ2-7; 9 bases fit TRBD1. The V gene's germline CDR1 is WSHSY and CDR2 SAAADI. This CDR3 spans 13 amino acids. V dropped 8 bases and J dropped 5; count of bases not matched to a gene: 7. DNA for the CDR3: TGCGCCAGCTCCGGGACAGGGTCCAACGAGCAGTACTTC. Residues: CASSGTGSNEQYF.

The CDR3 spells CATRDGGSGANVLTF. The CDR3, as DNA: TGTGCCACAAGGGACGGCGGCTCTGGGGCCAACGTCCTGACTTTC. V gene TRBV15 combines with J gene TRBJ2-6, with D perhaps being TRBD1 or TRBD2 (5 bases each). The CDR3 covers 15 residues. The germline gives CDR1 LNHNV, CDR2 YYDKDF (reference sequence). Trimming shortened V by 9 bases and J by 0 bases, and 12 bases separated the two germline ends.

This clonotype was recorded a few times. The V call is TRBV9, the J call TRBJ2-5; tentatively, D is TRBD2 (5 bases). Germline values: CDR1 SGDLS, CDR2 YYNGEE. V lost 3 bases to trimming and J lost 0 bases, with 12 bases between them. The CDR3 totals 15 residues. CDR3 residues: CASSGGSLYQETQYF. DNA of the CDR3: TGTGCCAGCAGCGGTGGGAGCCTGTACCAAGAGACCCAGTACTTC.

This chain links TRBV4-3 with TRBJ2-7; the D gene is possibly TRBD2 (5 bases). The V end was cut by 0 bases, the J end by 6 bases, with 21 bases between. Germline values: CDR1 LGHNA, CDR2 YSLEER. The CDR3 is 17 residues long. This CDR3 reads CASSQDLSGLARVEQYF. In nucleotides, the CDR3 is TGCGCCAGCAGCCAAGATCTGTCGGGCCTAGCTCGGGTCGAGCAGTACTTC.

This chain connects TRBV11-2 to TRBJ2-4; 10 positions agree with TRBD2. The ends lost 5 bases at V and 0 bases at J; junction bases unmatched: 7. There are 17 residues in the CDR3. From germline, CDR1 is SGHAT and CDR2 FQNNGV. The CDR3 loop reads CASSRNSGGIAKNIQYF. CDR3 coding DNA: TGTGCCAGCAGCCGAAATAGCGGGGGGATAGCCAAAAACATTCAGTACTTC.

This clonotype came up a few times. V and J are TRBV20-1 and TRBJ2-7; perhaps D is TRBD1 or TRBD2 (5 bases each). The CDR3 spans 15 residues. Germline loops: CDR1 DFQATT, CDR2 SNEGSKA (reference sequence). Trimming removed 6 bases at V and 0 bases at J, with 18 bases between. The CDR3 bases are TGCAGTGCATCCCCCTCCCTGGGGGTCTCCTACGAGCAGTACTTC. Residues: CSASPSLGVSYEQYF.

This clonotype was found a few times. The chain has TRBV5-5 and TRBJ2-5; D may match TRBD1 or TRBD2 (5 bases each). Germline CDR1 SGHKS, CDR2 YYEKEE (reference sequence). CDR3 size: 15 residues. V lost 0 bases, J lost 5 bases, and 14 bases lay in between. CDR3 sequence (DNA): TGTGCCAGCAGCTTGGGGGGCAGCGGATGGGAGACCCAGTACTTC. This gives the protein CASSLGGSGWETQYF.

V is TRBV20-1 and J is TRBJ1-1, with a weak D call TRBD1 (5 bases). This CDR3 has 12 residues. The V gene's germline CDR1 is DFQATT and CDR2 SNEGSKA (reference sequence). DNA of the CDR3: TGCGGGGCCCCGGAGAGTCCCGTCGAAGCTTTCTTT. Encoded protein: CGAPESPVEAFF.

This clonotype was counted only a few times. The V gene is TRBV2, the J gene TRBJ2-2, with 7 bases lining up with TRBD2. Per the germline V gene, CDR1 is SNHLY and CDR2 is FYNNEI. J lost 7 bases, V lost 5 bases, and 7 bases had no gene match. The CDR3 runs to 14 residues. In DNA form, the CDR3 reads TGTGCCAGCAGTCCGCGGGGAGGGCTCGGGGAGCTGTTTTTT. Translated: CASSPRGGLGELFF.

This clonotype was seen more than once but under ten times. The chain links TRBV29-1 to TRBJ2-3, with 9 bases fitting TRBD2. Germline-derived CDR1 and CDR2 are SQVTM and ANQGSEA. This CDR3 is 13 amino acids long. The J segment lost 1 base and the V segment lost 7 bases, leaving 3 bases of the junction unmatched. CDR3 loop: CSGLAGGTDTQYF. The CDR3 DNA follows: TGCAGCGGATTAGCGGGGGGCACAGATACGCAGTATTTT.

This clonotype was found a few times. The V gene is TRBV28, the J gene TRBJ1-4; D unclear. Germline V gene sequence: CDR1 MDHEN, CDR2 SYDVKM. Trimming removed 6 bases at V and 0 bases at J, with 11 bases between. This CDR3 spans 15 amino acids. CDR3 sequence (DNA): TGTGCCAGCAGGTCCGCAGTTGCAACTAATGAAAAACTGTTTTTT. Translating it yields CASRSAVATNEKLFF.

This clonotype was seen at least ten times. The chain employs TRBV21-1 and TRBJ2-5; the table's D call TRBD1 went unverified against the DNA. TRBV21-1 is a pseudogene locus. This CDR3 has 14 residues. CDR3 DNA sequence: TGTGCCAGCAGCATCGTCAGGGTTTTCGAGACCCAGTACTTC. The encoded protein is CASSIVRVFETQYF.

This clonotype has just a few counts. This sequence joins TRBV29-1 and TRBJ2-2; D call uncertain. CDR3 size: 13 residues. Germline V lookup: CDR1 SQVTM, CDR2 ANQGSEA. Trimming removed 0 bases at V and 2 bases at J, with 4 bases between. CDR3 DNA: TGCAGCGTTGAAGACAACAACACCGGGGAGCTGTTTTTT. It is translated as CSVEDNNTGELFF.

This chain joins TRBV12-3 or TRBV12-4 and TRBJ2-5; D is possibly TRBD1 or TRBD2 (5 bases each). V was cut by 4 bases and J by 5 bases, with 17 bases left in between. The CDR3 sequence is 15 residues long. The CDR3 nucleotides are TGTGCCAGCAGTTCAGGGATGAGGGGCTCTGAGACCCAGTACTTC. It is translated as CASSSGMRGSETQYF.